These 30 T cell receptor beta chains were sequenced from one sample in a study of glioma-infiltrating T cells. TCR alpha and beta CDR3 regions were amplified from RNA using iRepertoire nested multiplex PCR. TCRdb reanalysed the multiplex PCR reads using MiXCR and keeps one entry per CDR3 protein. This sample has about 190,000 distinct CDR3 sequences, with around 30% found just once. The specimen sequenced was glioma tissue, nonneoplastic brain tissue, or PBMCs (not recorded which). These TCRs come from a human donor with low-grade glioma or glioblastoma, undergoing nonglioma brain surgery, or in good health (not recorded which).

A note on this clonotype: Compared with germline, one end of the junction differs, possibly owing to a read error. The chain combines TRBV27 with TRBJ2-1, with 10 bases aligning to TRBD2. CDR1 is MNHEY, CDR2 SMNVEV, per germline (reference sequence). CDR3 length: 19 residues. CDR3 amino acids: CASRTTNLISGRPSNEQFF. In nucleotides, the CDR3 is TGTGCCAGCAGAACGACGAACTTAATTAGCGGGAGGCCCTCCAATGAACAGTTCTTC.

This clonotype was detected ten times or more. The rearrangement links TRBV10-3 to TRBJ2-1; D is unresolved. The V end lost 8 bases, the J end lost 5 bases, and 13 bases lay between the germline ends. This CDR3 is built from 13 residues. CDR1 ENHRY and CDR2 SYGVKD come from the germline V gene. CDR3 bases: TGTGCCATCGCGACTCGAGAAGACAATGAGCAGTTCTTC. It codes for CAIATREDNEQFF.

Details on this clonotype: A much bigger clone sits one base away, suggesting this may be a read error. The chain recombines TRBV3-1 with TRBJ1-5; D gene uncertain. The V gene's germline CDR1 is LGHDT and CDR2 YNNKEL (reference sequence). This CDR3 contains 15 residues. The V and J ends lost 1 base and 2 bases respectively, with 9 bases between them. CDR3 DNA: TGTGCCAGCAGCCAAGGCTGCGGGGGCAATCAGCCCCAGCATTTT. This encodes CASSQGCGGNQPQHF.

With respect to this clonotype: This may stem from a read error, because a much larger clone lies one nucleotide away. The CDR3 DNA reads as TGTGCCGGCAGTTTATGGACAGGGGGTCTGAATACGCAGTATTTT. Amino acid sequence: CAGSLWTGGLNTQYF. The J gene is TRBJ2-3, the V gene TRBV12-3 or TRBV12-4; 10 positions agree with TRBD1. The CDR3 loop spans 15 amino acids.

This clonotype was counted many times. The chain uses TRBV7-9 and TRBJ2-7; 8 bases agree with TRBD1. This CDR3 contains 14 residues. Germline CDR1 reads SEHNR; CDR2 reads FQNEAQ (reference sequence). Losses at the gene ends were 1 base for V and 6 bases for J; bases not matched to a gene: 5. The CDR3: CASSLGGQGGEQYF. The CDR3 DNA reads TGTGCCAGCAGCTTAGGAGGACAGGGCGGCGAGCAGTACTTC.

In this sample, this clonotype turned up many times. The chain carries TRBV19 and TRBJ1-2, with D uncertain. This CDR3 region has 15 residues. V lost 4 bases to trimming and J lost 4 bases, with 16 bases between them. The germline gives CDR1 LNHDA, CDR2 SQIVND (reference sequence). CDR3 sequence: CASSTPEAVGYGYTF. CDR3 coding DNA: TGTGCCAGTAGTACCCCTGAGGCGGTTGGCTATGGCTACACCTTC. The full variable domain, completed using reference TRBV19 and TRBJ1-2, is DGGITQSPKYLFRKEGQNVTLSCEQNLNHDAMYWYRQDPGQGLRLIYYSQIVNDFQKGDIAEGYSVSREKKESFPLTVTSAQKNPTAFYLCASSTPEAVGYGYTFGSGTRLTVV.

The chain employs TRBV29-1 and TRBJ2-1, with 10 bases lining up with TRBD2. V lost 7 bases, J lost 5 bases, and 8 bases stayed unmatched. The length of the CDR3 is 14 residues. CDR1 and CDR2 (germline): SQVTM, ANQGSEA. The CDR3 DNA is TGCAGCGGGGGGGGACTAGCGATCCACAATGAGCAGTTCTTC. As protein: CSGGGLAIHNEQFF.

This clonotype turned up a few times. The CDR3 DNA is TGTGCCAGCGTTAGCCCCTTACGAGATACGCAGTATTTT. Residues: CASVSPLRDTQYF. The J gene is TRBJ2-3, the V gene TRBV7-9, with D unresolved. Germline V gene sequence: CDR1 SEHNR, CDR2 FQNEAQ (reference sequence). V gave up 8 bases and J gave up 5 bases, with 14 bases separating them. CDR3 length: 13 amino acids.

There are many counts of this clonotype. V usage is TRBV6-1 and J usage is TRBJ2-3; TRBD2 might be the D (5 bases). Germline values: CDR1 MNHNS, CDR2 SASEGT. V dropped 5 bases and J dropped 3 bases, with 21 bases sitting between them. This CDR3 spans 17 amino acids. The CDR3 sequence: CASSSRFTRYETDTQYF. Written as DNA, the CDR3 is TGTGCCAGCAGTTCTCGGTTCACTAGATACGAAACAGATACGCAGTATTTT.

The rearrangement links TRBV4-2 to TRBJ1-5; D is possibly TRBD1 (5 bases). The CDR3 contains 15 residues. Germline V gene lookup returns CDR1 LGHNA and CDR2 YNFKEQ. V gave up 10 bases and J gave up 9 bases, with 25 bases separating them. In DNA, the CDR3 is TGTGCCATCATCCAACCAGGGCAGGCCGGAGGGCCCCAGCATTTT. This codes for CAIIQPGQAGGPQHF.

This clonotype came up a few times. This rearrangement joins TRBV7-9 to TRBJ2-1; D unclear. Germline CDR1 and CDR2: SEHNR and FQNEAQ (reference sequence). The CDR3 loop spans 15 amino acids. V was cut by 0 bases and J by 4 bases, with 10 bases left in between. CDR3 bases: TGTGCCAGCAGCTTAGCGATGGTAGCTTACAATGAGCAGTTCTTC. Translating it yields CASSLAMVAYNEQFF.

This clonotype has at least ten counts. The rearrangement joins TRBV20-1 to TRBJ1-1; D is uncertain. The germline gives CDR1 DFQATT, CDR2 SNEGSKA (reference sequence). The CDR3 loop spans 12 amino acids. The ends were cut back, 2 bases at V and 8 bases at J, with 12 bases in the middle. In nucleotides, the CDR3 is TGCAGTGCTAGAATAGGAATCCGGGAAGCTTTCTTT. It is translated as CSARIGIREAFF.

This clonotype has a count of ten or more. The genes are TRBV7-9 and TRBJ1-2; 12 bases line up with TRBD1. The CDR3 sequence is 14 residues long. V gave up 5 bases and J gave up 7 bases; unmatched junction bases: 5. In germline, CDR1 is SEHNR, CDR2 FQNEAQ (reference sequence). CDR3 in amino acids: CASSPGTGGSGYTF. CDR3 DNA sequence: TGTGCCAGCAGCCCCGGGACAGGGGGCTCTGGCTACACCTTC.

This clonotype was recorded many times. The chain recombines TRBV7-9 with TRBJ1-2, with D uncertain. Trimming left V 1 base short and J 5 bases short, with 14 bases between. CDR1 SEHNR and CDR2 FQNEAQ come from the germline V gene (reference sequence). The CDR3 runs to 15 residues. The CDR3 sequence is CASSLEPGGLYGYTF. The CDR3 DNA reads TGTGCCAGCAGCTTAGAGCCCGGAGGGCTATATGGCTACACCTTC.

This clonotype was counted many times. The chain carries TRBV12-3 or TRBV12-4 and TRBJ1-2; D is ambiguous. CDR3 size: 12 residues. The V end was cut by 7 bases, the J end by 2 bases, with 8 bases between. CDR3 amino acids: CASTTRNYGYTF. The CDR3 coding sequence is TGTGCCAGCACCACCCGGAACTATGGCTACACCTTC.

This clonotype was detected many times. CDR3 nucleotides: TGCGCCAGCAGCCCCCAAGACGGGGAGTGGCAGCCCCAGCATTTT. This codes for CASSPQDGEWQPQHF. J is TRBJ1-5 and V is TRBV4-1; D is ambiguous. The CDR3 contains 15 residues. V was trimmed by 4 bases and J by 7 bases, leaving 17 bases between them. Germline CDR1 MGHRA, CDR2 YSYEKL.

This rearrangement joins TRBV5-4 to TRBJ1-3; no definite D call. Germline CDR1 and CDR2: SGHNT and YYREEE (reference sequence). The CDR3 is 16 residues long. Trimming pared 3 bases from V and 0 bases from J, leaving 13 bases between. The CDR3 DNA reads TGTGCCAGCAGCTCGCGACAAGAAATCTCTGGAAACACCATATATTTT. Its translation: CASSSRQEISGNTIYF. The whole variable domain, filled in from reference TRBV5-4 and TRBJ1-3, reads ETGVTQSPTHLIKTRGQQVTLRCSSQSGHNTVSWYQQALGQGPQFIFQYYREEENGRGNFPPRFSGLQFPNYSSELNVNALELDDSALYLCASSSRQEISGNTIYFGEGSWLTVV.

Worth noting for this clonotype: Germline is not matched at one junction end, which may reflect a read error. V and J are TRBV6-2 or TRBV6-3 and TRBJ2-5; D ambiguous. The V gene's germline CDR1 is MNHEY and CDR2 SVGEGT. The CDR3 is made up of 12 amino acids. CDR3 sequence reads: CASSYGVETQHF. CDR3 DNA: TGTGCCAGCAGTTACGGCGTCGAGACCCAGCACTTC.

Ten or more counts support this clonotype. The chain recombines TRBV6-1 with TRBJ2-1; 11 bases map to TRBD2. The CDR3 has 16 residues. Germline lookup yields CDR1 MNHNS and CDR2 SASEGT. Trimming at V came to 5 bases and at J to 8 bases, leaving 11 bases not matched to a gene. The CDR3 sequence is CASSSISGRAGDEQFF. CDR3 sequence (DNA): TGTGCCAGCAGTTCAATTAGCGGGAGGGCCGGGGATGAGCAGTTCTTC.

This clonotype was detected many times. The chain employs TRBV27 and TRBJ2-7; a possible D gene is TRBD2 (5 bases). Per germline, CDR1 MNHEY and CDR2 SMNVEV (reference sequence). The CDR3 runs to 13 residues. The V gene lost 5 bases and the J gene lost 6 bases, with 14 bases spanning the gap. The CDR3 DNA reads as TGTGCCAGCAGTCCGAGGACTGACCGCGAGCAGTACTTC. Amino acids: CASSPRTDREQYF.

The sample holds many counts of this clonotype. J is TRBJ2-7 and V is TRBV27; either TRBD1 or TRBD2 may supply D (6 bases each). The CDR3 is made up of 17 amino acids. The V gene's germline CDR1 is MNHEY and CDR2 SMNVEV (reference sequence). The V and J ends lost 8 bases and 3 bases respectively, with 26 bases between them. The CDR3 is CASGGLRAQSGSYEQYF. CDR3 sequence (DNA): TGTGCCAGCGGGGGCCTCCGGGCGCAGTCCGGGAGCTACGAGCAGTACTTC.

This clonotype appeared many times. This chain connects TRBV4-1 to TRBJ2-7; D uncertain. The CDR3 is 14 amino acids. Trimming took 3 bases from V and 3 from J, leaving 12 bases between them. The germline gives CDR1 MGHRA, CDR2 YSYEKL. The CDR3 DNA follows: TGCGCCAGCAGCCATCCCGGACGCAACTACGAGCAGTACTTC. Amino acid sequence: CASSHPGRNYEQYF.

The table lists this clonotype with a few counts. The chain uses TRBV5-1 and TRBJ2-3, with 8 nucleotides matching TRBD2. After removal of 3 bases from V and 0 bases from J, the junction contained 15 bases not matched to a gene. Per germline, CDR1 SGHRS and CDR2 YFSETQ. The CDR3 covers 19 residues. CDR3 protein: CASSWTRQSGSASTDTQYF. Here the CDR3 DNA reads TGCGCCAGCAGCTGGACCCGACAGAGCGGGAGCGCTAGCACAGATACGCAGTATTTT.

This clonotype was found many times. The chain joins TRBV7-2 to TRBJ1-2; the D gene is possibly TRBD1 (5 bases). The CDR3 loop spans 15 amino acids. Deletions cut 4 bases from V and 6 bases from J, with 18 bases between. Germline V gene lookup returns CDR1 SGHTA and CDR2 FQGNSA. The chain's CDR3 is CASSSPGRGPNGYTF. As DNA, the CDR3 is TGTGCCAGCAGCTCCCCGGGGAGGGGCCCTAATGGCTACACCTTC.

In its sample, this clonotype was seen many times. V gene TRBV6-1 combines with J gene TRBJ2-2; 15 bases align to TRBD2. The junction had 9 bases not matched to a gene; V was cut back by 6 bases and J by 7 bases. Germline V gene sequence: CDR1 MNHNS, CDR2 SASEGT. This CDR3 comprises 17 residues. The CDR3, as DNA: TGTGCCAGCAGCTGGACTAGCGGGAGGGCCGTCGGCGGGGAGCTGTTTTTT. It translates to CASSWTSGRAVGGELFF.

For this clonotype: A read error may explain this, as a much larger clone is one base away. This sequence joins TRBV19 and TRBJ2-1; unclear D gene. CDR3 size: 15 residues. The germline V gene has CDR1 LNHDA and CDR2 SQIVND (reference sequence). The CDR3 bases are TGTGCCAGTAGTATCCCGGGCCTATCCTACAATGAGCAGTCCTTC. It is translated as CASSIPGLSYNEQSF.

This clonotype was picked up many times. This chain connects TRBV7-2 to TRBJ2-7; 7 positions match TRBD2. The V gene end was trimmed by 1 base and the J gene end by 0 bases; junction bases not matched to a gene: 3. Germline assignment: CDR1 SGHTA and CDR2 FQGNSA. There are 15 residues in the CDR3. The CDR3 sequence: CASSLGGGSSYEQYF. The CDR3 nucleotides are TGTGCCAGCAGCTTAGGGGGCGGGAGCTCCTACGAGCAGTACTTC.

The chain has TRBV3-1 and TRBJ2-1; D is uncertain. The length of the CDR3 is 14 residues. Trimming left V 1 base short and J 3 bases short, with 7 bases between. CDR1 is LGHDT, CDR2 YNNKEL, per germline (reference sequence). The CDR3 region has the DNA TGTGCCAGCAGCCAAGCAAGTGGCTACAATGAGCAGTTCTTC. Protein sequence: CASSQASGYNEQFF.

The chain joins TRBV5-6 to TRBJ1-4; D unresolved. The CDR3 is 12 amino acids. The ends were cut back, 0 bases at V and 8 bases at J, with 5 bases in the middle. Germline CDR1 SGHDT, CDR2 YYEEEE. Here the CDR3 reads CASSLDKEKLFF. DNA of the CDR3: TGTGCCAGCAGCTTGGACAAAGAAAAACTGTTTTTT.

Worth noting for this clonotype: A read error is possible here, since a much larger clone lies one base away. This chain links TRBV5-4 with TRBJ2-1, with a possible D match to TRBD1 (6 bases). The CDR3 is 15 amino acids. In germline, CDR1 is SGHNT, CDR2 YYREEE (reference sequence). CDR3 DNA sequence: TGTGCCAGCTCTAGAAGCGGAACTCAGGGGAATGAGCAGCTCTTC. Translating gives CASSRSGTQGNEQLF.